These 10 T cell receptor beta chains were all obtained from the same sample, sequenced in a study. TCRdb fed the 5' RACE reads into MiXCR, producing one record per CDR3 protein. The sample has just under 65,000 distinct CDR3 sequences, under 25% seen once; the top ten hold about 3%. What was sequenced was memory CD4+ T cells sorted from a lymph node. Subset of the sample: memory CD4+ T cells, CD4+CD45RO+CD25-. The source of these receptors is a female donor with breast cancer.

This clonotype was seen ten or more times. The V call is TRBV20-1, the J call TRBJ2-1; D unresolved. V was clipped by 5 bases and J by 0 bases, with 11 bases between them. Per the germline V gene, CDR1 is DFQATT and CDR2 is SNEGSKA (reference sequence). This CDR3 region has 14 residues. The DNA of the CDR3 is TGCAGTGCTCCTGACCTCCGCTCCTACAATGAGCAGTTCTTC. It translates to CSAPDLRSYNEQFF.

This chain uses TRBV20-1 with TRBJ1-1; D may be TRBD1 (5 bases). Germline-derived CDR1 and CDR2 are DFQATT and SNEGSKA (reference sequence). V was pared by 0 bases and J by 7 bases, with 15 bases between. CDR3 length equals 14 residues. CDR3 nucleotides: TGCAGTGCTAGAGATTTCGGGGGGTTGGGTGAAGCTTTCTTT. Protein product: CSARDFGGLGEAFF.

The chain is built from TRBV4-3 and TRBJ1-4; the match to TRBD1 covers 7 bases. The CDR3 has 15 residues. The V gene end was trimmed by 5 bases and the J gene end by 6 bases; junction bases not matched to a gene: 9. The germline V gene has CDR1 LGHNA and CDR2 YSLEER. The CDR3 reads CASSSLQGNYEKLFF. In DNA form, the CDR3 reads TGCGCCAGCAGCTCCCTACAGGGGAACTATGAAAAACTGTTTTTT.

There are a few counts of this clonotype. V and J are TRBV6-6 and TRBJ1-1, with D possibly TRBD1 on 6 matching bases. The CDR3 runs to 15 residues. Trimming stripped 2 bases from V and 5 bases from J, with 15 bases between. Germline V lookup: CDR1 MNHNY, CDR2 SVGAGI (reference sequence). The CDR3 nucleotides are TGTGCCAGCAGTTACAAACCCAGGGACAAAACTGAAGCTTTCTTT. Amino acids: CASSYKPRDKTEAFF.

The chain carries TRBV4-2 and TRBJ2-5; maybe TRBD2 (5 bases). The germline gives CDR1 LGHNA, CDR2 YNFKEQ. V was pared by 0 bases and J by 5 bases, with 13 bases between. The CDR3 is 15 residues long. In DNA form, the CDR3 reads TGTGCCAGCAGCCAAGACTTGCCTAGCTCGGAGACCCAGTACTTC. This codes for CASSQDLPSSETQYF.

A remark on this clonotype: The CDR3 does not close with the conserved phenylalanine or tryptophan, likely indicating a read error. The gene calls are TRBV14 and TRBJ1-6; weak D call: TRBD1 (5 bases). V was clipped by 6 bases and J by 10 bases, with 13 bases between them. The CDR3 is 13 amino acids. The germline gives CDR1 SGHDN, CDR2 FVKESK. In DNA, the CDR3 is TGTGCCAGCAGGCGGTCCCAGGGATCACCCCTCCACTGT. It codes for CASRRSQGSPLHC.

This clonotype was recorded a few times. The chain couples TRBV7-2 to TRBJ2-2, with D perhaps matching TRBD1 (5 bases). CDR1 and CDR2 from the germline V gene are SGHTA and FQGNSA. V lost 3 bases to trimming and J lost 1 base, with 6 bases between them. The CDR3 sequence is 14 residues long. The CDR3, as DNA: TGTGCCAGCAGCTTTAGGGGGAACACCGGGGAGCTGTTTTTT. This translates into CASSFRGNTGELFF.

This clonotype has a handful of counts. V usage is TRBV24-1 and J usage is TRBJ2-2, with 8 bases fitting TRBD1. With V trimmed by 5 bases and J by 3 bases, 7 bases remained unmatched. Germline loops: CDR1 KGHDR, CDR2 SFDVKD. CDR3 size: 16 residues. The CDR3, as DNA: TGTGCCACCAGTGGGGTGACAGGGGCCGACACCGGGGAGCTGTTTTTT. This encodes CATSGVTGADTGELFF.

Concerning this clonotype: No conserved phenylalanine or tryptophan is present at the end of the CDR3, so a read error is the likely explanation. This chain joins TRBV7-6 and TRBJ2-5; TRBD1 might be the D (6 bases). Deletions cut 6 bases from V and 2 bases from J, with 10 bases between. Germline V lookup: CDR1 SGHVS, CDR2 FNYEAQ. CDR3 length: 13 amino acids. The CDR3 DNA is TGTGCCAGCAGTACCGGGACACAAGAGACCCAGTACTCC. Protein sequence: CASSTGTQETQYS.

This rearrangement joins TRBV18 to TRBJ1-2; tentative D call: TRBD1 (5 bases). Germline lookup yields CDR1 KGHSH and CDR2 LQKENI. The CDR3 extends over 14 amino acids. The ends were cut back, 3 bases at V and 7 bases at J, with 15 bases in the middle. DNA for the CDR3: TGTGCCAGCTCACCTTCTGACACGGGGCTTGGCTACACCTTC. This encodes CASSPSDTGLGYTF.